The 10 T cell receptor beta chains below were found in one sample sequenced in a study of early T cells in non-severe SARS-CoV-2 infection. From the 5' RACE reads, TCRdb called clonotypes with MiXCR, one entry per CDR3 protein. The sample holds more than 45,000 distinct CDR3 sequences, about 8% seen once. Sequences were obtained from whole blood. The receptors derive from an adult who was a healthcare worker with PCR-confirmed SARS-CoV-2 infection or an uninfected control (not recorded which).

The genes are TRBV27 and TRBJ2-1, with 8 positions matching TRBD2. CDR1 and CDR2 (germline): MNHEY, SMNVEV (reference sequence). The CDR3 consists of 15 residues. J gave up 2 bases and V 3 bases, and 3 bases lay outside the gene matches. The CDR3 loop is CASSFRREAYNEQFF. The CDR3 DNA reads as TGTGCCAGCAGTTTTCGGCGGGAGGCCTACAATGAGCAGTTCTTC.

The CDR3 DNA is TGTGCCAGCAGCCAACTAGCATTACTCTCCTACAATGAGCAGTTCTTC. Protein sequence: CASSQLALLSYNEQFF. This rearrangement joins TRBV12-3 or TRBV12-4 to TRBJ2-1; possibly TRBD2 for D (6 bases). CDR3 size: 16 residues. The V end lost 6 bases, the J end lost 0 bases, and 15 bases lay between the germline ends.

The chain combines TRBV7-8 with TRBJ2-5, with D uncertain. V was cut by 3 bases and J by 0 bases, with 11 bases left in between. CDR3 length equals 15 residues. CDR1 is SGHVS and CDR2 is FQNEAQ in the germline V gene. The CDR3 spells CASSFMDGYQETQYF. Written as DNA, the CDR3 is TGTGCCAGCAGCTTTATGGACGGGTACCAAGAGACCCAGTACTTC.

The V call is TRBV7-9, the J call TRBJ2-4; D is unclear. V lost 8 bases and J 1 base, leaving 6 bases between the germline ends. This CDR3 is built from 12 residues. Germline values: CDR1 SEHNR, CDR2 FQNEAQ (reference sequence). The DNA for the CDR3 is TGTGCCAGCGGGGTTGCCAAAAACATTCAGTACTTC. Its translation: CASGVAKNIQYF.

This clonotype was seen more than once but under ten times. CDR3 protein: CASSLLRKDEQFF. The CDR3 nucleotides are TGTGCCAGCAGCTTACTCCGGAAGGATGAGCAGTTCTTC. The chain recombines TRBV7-2 with TRBJ2-1, with unresolved D. V lost 2 bases to trimming and J lost 8 bases, with 10 bases between them. Germline values: CDR1 SGHTA, CDR2 FQGNSA. CDR3 length: 13 residues.

This clonotype showed up many times. The chain recombines TRBV24-1 with TRBJ2-7, with 7 bases lining up with TRBD1. After removal of 12 bases from V and 2 bases from J, the junction contained 6 bases not matched to a gene. Germline V gene data show CDR1 as KGHDR and CDR2 as SFDVKD. The CDR3 runs 12 residues. CDR3 amino acids: CAAGDRAYEQYF. The CDR3 nucleotides read TGTGCCGCAGGGGACAGAGCCTACGAGCAGTACTTC.

V usage is TRBV5-4 and J usage is TRBJ2-7, with TRBD1 matching over 8 bases. This CDR3 is 12 amino acids long. V gave up 4 bases and J gave up 5 bases; unmatched junction bases: 2. Germline lookup yields CDR1 SGHNT and CDR2 YYREEE (reference sequence). CDR3 sequence reads: CASSRTGNEQYF. The CDR3 DNA follows: TGTGCCAGCAGCAGGACAGGGAACGAGCAGTACTTC.

This sequence joins TRBV6-6 and TRBJ2-2; 8 bases match TRBD1. This CDR3 spans 13 amino acids. V lost 6 bases, J lost 6 bases, and 3 bases stayed unmatched. Germline V gene sequence: CDR1 MNHNY, CDR2 SVGAGI (reference sequence). CDR3 loop: CASRQQGAGELFF. CDR3 in DNA: TGTGCCAGCAGACAACAGGGGGCCGGGGAGCTGTTTTTT.

This clonotype has a handful of counts. The chain couples TRBV18 to TRBJ1-1; a weak D match, TRBD1 (6 bases). Trimming cost V 3 bases and J 4 bases, with 15 bases left between them. Germline CDR1 is KGHSH and CDR2 is LQKENI. This CDR3 spans 15 amino acids. The CDR3 protein is CASSPPGASGTEAFF. The CDR3 DNA is TGTGCCAGCTCACCCCCGGGGGCAAGTGGCACTGAAGCTTTCTTT.

This clonotype was counted only a few times. This sequence joins TRBV2 and TRBJ2-5; D is unresolved. The CDR3 consists of 14 residues. V was pared by 6 bases and J by 5 bases, with 16 bases between. Germline CDR1 reads SNHLY; CDR2 reads FYNNEI. CDR3: CASRGGISKETQYF. The CDR3, as DNA: TGTGCCAGCAGGGGTGGGATTTCGAAGGAGACCCAGTACTTC.